Listed below are T cell receptor beta chains from one sample, sequenced in a study of glioma-infiltrating T cells after dendritic cell vaccination. The method was immunoSEQ multiplex PCR; TCRdb's version includes in-frame clones alone and lacks a portion of them. The data hold tens of thousands of clones, with 80% to 90% observed a single time. This material consisted of blood, taken after dendritic cell vaccination. Receptors were obtained from a human donor with glioblastoma. Both conserved end residues are part of each CDR3. D genes are given only for firm matches. The size of a clone is reported for some rows only, either as once, few or many, or as a class for expanded clones.

d_call,clone_size,v_call,j_call,cdr3_nt,cdr3_aa
NA,NA,TRBV5-1,TRBJ2-5,TGCGCCAGCAGCTATGACAGTGAGACCCAGTACTTC,CASSYDSETQYF
NA,NA,TRBV9,TRBJ2-7,TGTGCCAGCAGCGTAGAGGTCAGGACCTACGAGCAGTACTTC,CASSVEVRTYEQYF
NA,NA,TRBV9,TRBJ2-2,TGTGCCAGCCGATTAGCGGAGAGGGCCGGGGAGCTGTTTTTT,CASRLAERAGELFF
TRBD1,NA,TRBV10-3,TRBJ1-2,TGTGCCATCAGCGGGGGGGACAGGGACTCCTATGGCTACACCTTC,CAISGGDRDSYGYTF
NA,NA,TRBV9,TRBJ1-2,TGTGCCAGCAGCGTTACAGGGAAGCCGGCCTATGGCTACACCTTC,CASSVTGKPAYGYTF
TRBD2,NA,TRBV9,TRBJ2-3,TGTGCCAGCAGCGTTACGACTAGCTATCAGGCAGATACGCAGTATTTT,CASSVTTSYQADTQYF
TRBD2,NA,TRBV14,TRBJ2-7,TGTGCCAGCAGCCAAGACTTGGCAGCGGGACACTTC,CASSQDLAAGHF
NA,NA,TRBV2,TRBJ1-2,TGTGCCAGCGGAGACCGCGATGGCTACACCTTC,CASGDRDGYTF
TRBD2,once,TRBV18,TRBJ2-3,TGTGCCAGCTCACCAACGACTAGCGGTTGGACTGATACGCAGTATTTT,CASSPTTSGWTDTQYF
NA,NA,TRBV6-5,TRBJ1-1,TGTGCCAGCAACAAGAGGGGGACTGAAGCTTTCTTT,CASNKRGTEAFF
TRBD1,NA,TRBV15,TRBJ1-2,TGTGCCACCAGCAGTTTACAGGGGTGGAACTATGGCTACACCTTC,CATSSLQGWNYGYTF
NA,NA,TRBV2,TRBJ1-3,TGTGCCCTTCGGGAACTGCCTGGAAACACCATATATTTT,CALRELPGNTIYF
TRBD2,NA,TRBV14,TRBJ2-2,TGTGCCAGCAGCCTCCCCAGCGGGATTAGCACCGGGGAGCTGTTTTTT,CASSLPSGISTGELFF
TRBD2,NA,TRBV30,TRBJ2-1,TGTGCCTGGACCGCGGGAGTCTCCAATGAGCAGTTCTTC,CAWTAGVSNEQFF
NA,NA,TRBV15,TRBJ1-5,TGTGCCACCAGCATGAGGCACAGCAATCAGCCCCAGCATTTT,CATSMRHSNQPQHF
NA,NA,TRBV5-1,TRBJ2-5,TGCGCCAGCAGCAGCCGACGGGTGGAGACCCAGTACTTC,CASSSRRVETQYF
TRBD1,NA,TRBV7-2,TRBJ2-7,TGTGCCAGCAGCCCGGACAGGGGGAAATACGAGCAGTACTTC,CASSPDRGKYEQYF
NA,NA,TRBV12-5,TRBJ2-7,TGTGCTAGTGCCACCGCGGGTGGTCCCTACGAGCAGTACTTC,CASATAGGPYEQYF
TRBD2,NA,TRBV5-4,TRBJ2-7,TGTGCCAGCAGCTTAGAGCTAGCGGGAACCTACGAGCAGTACTTC,CASSLELAGTYEQYF
NA,once,TRBV5-6,TRBJ2-1,TGTGCCAGCAGCTTGGTTTCAGGGTCCTACCCCTCCGATGAGCAGTTCTTC,CASSLVSGSYPSDEQFF
NA,NA,TRBV10-3,TRBJ1-1,TGTGCCACTACTACCACGACAGCCACTGAAGCTTTCTTT,CATTTTTATEAFF
TRBD2,NA,TRBV4-1,TRBJ2-7,TGCGCCAGCAGCCAAGATTGGGGCGGGGGGGCCTCCTACGAGCAGTACTTC,CASSQDWGGGASYEQYF
NA,NA,TRBV14,TRBJ1-2,TGTGCCAGCAGCCAAGCCCGGGGGTGGGCCGCGGTCTACACCTTC,CASSQARGWAAVYTF
TRBD1,NA,TRBV10-2,TRBJ1-2,TGCGCCAGCAAACCGACAGGGACCTATGGCTACACCTTC,CASKPTGTYGYTF
TRBD1,NA,TRBV10-1,TRBJ1-1,TGCGCCAGCAACTCCGGGACAGGGAGGAACACTGAAGCTTTCTTT,CASNSGTGRNTEAFF
NA,once,TRBV19,TRBJ1-5,TGTGCCAGTAATACGGACAAAAGAACGTCTAATCAGCCCCAGCATTTT,CASNTDKRTSNQPQHF
NA,NA,TRBV5-4,TRBJ2-2,TGTGCCAGCAGCTTCTTAGCGGAGATCACCGGGGAGCTGTTTTTT,CASSFLAEITGELFF
TRBD1,NA,TRBV11-2,TRBJ1-2,TGTGCCAGCAGCGCCGACAGGGCAGCTGGCTACACCTTC,CASSADRAAGYTF
NA,NA,TRBV28,TRBJ2-5,TGTGCCAGCAGTAGACAAGTACAAGAGACCCAGTACTTC,CASSRQVQETQYF
NA,NA,TRBV25-1,TRBJ2-3,TGTGCCAGCAGTGCTAGCACAGATACGCAGTATTTT,CASSASTDTQYF
TRBD2,once,TRBV2,TRBJ2-5,TGTGCCAGCAGGGGACTAGCGGGCGGTGAGACCCAGTACTTC,CASRGLAGGETQYF
NA,NA,TRBV5-1,TRBJ1-3,TGCGCCAGCAGCTTTGGCGGATCGCTCTCTGGAAACACCATATATTTT,CASSFGGSLSGNTIYF
TRBD2,many,TRBV5-4,TRBJ2-7,TGTGCCAGCAGCGCCCTAGCGGGGGTATCCTACGAGCAGTACTTC,CASSALAGVSYEQYF
NA,NA,TRBV7-2,TRBJ1-4,TGTGCCAGCAGCCTATCACCCTTCTATGAAAAACTGTTTTTT,CASSLSPFYEKLFF
TRBD1,NA,TRBV6-6,TRBJ1-1,TGTGCCAGCAGTTACCTCGACAGGGGTGAGACTGAAGCTTTCTTT,CASSYLDRGETEAFF
NA,NA,TRBV10-1,TRBJ1-1,TGCGCCAGCAGTGGCCAGATGAACACTGAAGCTTTCTTT,CASSGQMNTEAFF
NA,NA,TRBV5-4,TRBJ2-7,TGTGCCAGCAGCCAATCCCTCGGGTCGTCCTACGAGCAGTACTTC,CASSQSLGSSYEQYF
NA,few,TRBV5-6,TRBJ1-2,TGTGCCAGCAGCTTGGGGGGCCTTGATGGCTACACCTTC,CASSLGGLDGYTF
NA,NA,TRBV6-5,TRBJ1-2,TGTGCCAGCAGTTATGAGGTCAGGGTGAACTATGGCTACACCTTC,CASSYEVRVNYGYTF
NA,once,TRBV7-6,TRBJ2-5,TGTGCCAGCAGCTTAACGGGGAAAGAGACCCAGTACTTC,CASSLTGKETQYF
NA,NA,TRBV5-1,TRBJ2-1,TGCGCCAGCAGCTTGGTAGGGCTAGCGAGGGACAATGAGCAGTTCTTC,CASSLVGLARDNEQFF